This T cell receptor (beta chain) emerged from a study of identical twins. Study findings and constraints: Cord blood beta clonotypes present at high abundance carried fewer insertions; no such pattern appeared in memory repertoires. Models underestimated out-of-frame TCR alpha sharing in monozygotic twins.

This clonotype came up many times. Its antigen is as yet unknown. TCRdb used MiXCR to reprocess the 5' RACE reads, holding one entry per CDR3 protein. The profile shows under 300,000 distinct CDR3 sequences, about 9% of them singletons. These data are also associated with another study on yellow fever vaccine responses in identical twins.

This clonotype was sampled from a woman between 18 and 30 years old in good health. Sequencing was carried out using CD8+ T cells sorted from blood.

CDR3: CASGSHPSGSFLFGEQYF. As DNA, the CDR3 is TGTGCCAGCGGCTCACATCCAAGCGGGAGCTTCCTCTTCGGCGAGCAGTACTTC. This sequence joins TRBV28 and TRBJ2-7; TRBD2 matches at 8 bases. With 8 bases clipped from V and 6 bases from J, the junction kept 24 bases outside the gene matches. There are 18 residues in the CDR3. Germline V gives CDR1 MDHEN, CDR2 SYDVKM.